One TCR beta chain is described in this entry. This sample stems from a study of T cells after posttransplantation cyclophosphamide. Some clones are missing from TCRdb's copy, which holds only in-frame ones; the method was immunoSEQ multiplex PCR. The sample yields roughly 23,000 clones, approximately 97% seen once. Cells defined as naive were viable CD3+CD4+ or CD3+CD8+ and CCR7+CD45RA+CD45RO-CD95-CD27+CD28+. The related graft donor's blood sample was taken on the day of bone marrow donation. This TCR came from a middle-aged man in good health, CMV-negative, and a related stem cell transplant donor. Sequencing input: naive CD4+ T cells sorted from PBMCs.

CDR3: CASRQGQLNTEAFF. The CDR3 DNA is TGTGCCAGCCGGCAGGGACAGCTGAACACTGAAGCTTTCTTT. The chain couples TRBV18 to TRBJ1-1; 7 bases map to TRBD1. The CDR3 is 14 residues long. The germline gives CDR1 KGHSH, CDR2 LQKENI. V shed 8 bases, J shed 0 bases, and the junction held 6 bases outside the gene matches.